Presented here are 31 T cell receptor beta chains from one specimen sequenced in a study of PD-1 blockade in classical Hodgkin lymphoma. In every patient, relapse followed autologous stem cell transplantation, while exposure to brentuximab vedotin differed. Some clones are missing from TCRdb's copy, which holds only in-frame ones; the method was immunoSEQ multiplex PCR. This table has approximately 100,000 clones, over 85% appearing once. Sequencing was performed on peripheral blood mononuclear cells (PBMCs), taken at baseline. The receptors originated from a human donor with classical Hodgkin lymphoma.

The rearrangement links TRBV28 to TRBJ2-2; the D gene is possibly TRBD1 (6 bases). The germline V gene encodes CDR1 MDHEN and CDR2 SYDVKM. With 6 bases removed from V and 0 bases from J, the gap between germline ends came to 11 bases. The CDR3 runs 15 residues. In DNA form, the CDR3 reads TGTGCCAGCAGGACAGGCACCCCGAACACCGGGGAGCTGTTTTTT. Translating gives CASRTGTPNTGELFF.

This chain joins TRBV4-1 and TRBJ1-5, with 8 bases fitting TRBD1. CDR1 MGHRA and CDR2 YSYEKL come from the germline V gene. The V segment lost 3 bases and the J segment 0 bases; nucleotides outside the gene matches: 7. CDR3 length: 17 residues. The CDR3 bases are TGCGCCAGCAGCCATGGGACAGGCGCTTATAGCAATCAGCCCCAGCATTTT. It yields the protein CASSHGTGAYSNQPQHF.

This clone has a single count. The chain uses TRBV29-1 and TRBJ1-1; 8 nucleotides align to TRBD1. CDR3 length equals 14 residues. After removal of 6 bases from V and 1 base from J, the junction contained 7 bases not matched to a gene. Germline V lookup: CDR1 SQVTM, CDR2 ANQGSEA. CDR3 in DNA: TGCAGCGTGCGCCAGGGGGCAGAGAACACTGAAGCTTTCTTT. This encodes CSVRQGAENTEAFF.

This sequence joins TRBV5-1 and TRBJ1-4, with TRBD1 as a possible D gene (5 bases). This CDR3 spans 14 amino acids. Per germline, CDR1 SGHRS and CDR2 YFSETQ. V lost 3 bases and J lost 13, with 19 bases in between. The CDR3 loop is CASSWRDGTAGLFF. For the CDR3, the DNA is TGCGCCAGCAGCTGGCGTGATGGGACCGCGGGACTGTTTTTT.

The V call is TRBV2, the J call TRBJ1-5, with a possible D match to TRBD1 (5 bases). CDR1 and CDR2 (germline): SNHLY, FYNNEI. This CDR3 comprises 15 residues. V dropped 6 bases and J dropped 0 bases, with 12 bases sitting between them. The CDR3 coding sequence is TGTGCCAGCAGGGGACGGGATAATAGCAATCAGCCCCAGCATTTT. It is translated as CASRGRDNSNQPQHF.

The chain employs TRBV12-5 and TRBJ2-1; 9 bases are shared with TRBD1. Losses at the gene ends were 4 bases for V and 3 bases for J; bases not matched to a gene: 19. The germline gives CDR1 LGHNT, CDR2 FRNRAP. CDR3 length equals 20 residues. The CDR3 spells CASGSQVGTGLTSGYNEQFF. Written as DNA, the CDR3 is TGTGCTAGTGGTTCGCAAGTCGGGACAGGGTTGACCTCTGGCTACAATGAGCAGTTCTTC.

This CDR3 is CASSNNRIQETQYF. The CDR3 DNA follows: TGTGCCAGCAGTAACAACAGGATTCAAGAGACCCAGTACTTC. V usage is TRBV6-1 and J usage is TRBJ2-5; D might be TRBD1 (5 bases). Germline V gene lookup returns CDR1 MNHNS and CDR2 SASEGT. The CDR3 is made up of 14 amino acids. The V end lost 5 bases, the J end lost 2 bases, and 12 bases lay between the germline ends.

The V call is TRBV10-1, the J call TRBJ1-5; D uncertain. Looked up from germline, CDR1 is WNHNN and CDR2 is SYGVQD (reference sequence). V dropped 6 bases and J dropped 0 bases, with 18 bases sitting between them. The CDR3 sequence is 17 residues long. The CDR3: CASRKGGLGYSNQPQHF. CDR3 in DNA: TGCGCCAGCAGAAAAGGAGGCCTGGGGTATAGCAATCAGCCCCAGCATTTT.

The gene calls are TRBV6-6 and TRBJ1-5; D unresolved. The V end was cut by 0 bases, the J end by 7 bases, with 7 bases between. Germline V lookup: CDR1 MNHNY, CDR2 SVGAGI (reference sequence). The CDR3 is 13 residues long. This chain's CDR3 is CASSYSGQQPQHF. CDR3 nucleotide sequence: TGTGCCAGCAGTTACTCGGGCCAACAGCCCCAGCATTTT.

V gene TRBV25-1 combines with J gene TRBJ1-1; 7 bases are a match to TRBD1. This CDR3 region has 13 residues. Germline assignment: CDR1 MGHDK and CDR2 SYGVNS. After removal of 6 bases from V and 1 base from J, the junction contained 2 bases not matched to a gene. DNA of the CDR3: TGTGCCAGCAGGGGACAGTCGAACACTGAAGCTTTCTTT. Protein: CASRGQSNTEAFF.

The chain couples TRBV11-2 to TRBJ1-4; 9 nucleotides match TRBD1. Trimming cost V 5 bases and J 6 bases; bases outside gene matches: 4. Germline values: CDR1 SGHAT, CDR2 FQNNGV. This CDR3 contains 14 residues. The CDR3 reads CASSRDRAYEKLFF. Written as DNA, the CDR3 is TGTGCCAGCAGCCGGGACAGGGCGTATGAAAAACTGTTTTTT.

The chain is built from TRBV7-8 and TRBJ2-3; D may be TRBD1 (6 bases). In germline, CDR1 is SGHVS, CDR2 FQNEAQ. V lost 1 base and J 0 bases, leaving 11 bases between the germline ends. The CDR3 has 16 amino acids. Here the CDR3 DNA reads TGTGCCAGCAGCTTAGGGGGGCGGATTAGCACAGATACGCAGTATTTT. Protein: CASSLGGRISTDTQYF. Using reference TRBV7-8 and TRBJ2-3 for the parts outside the CDR3, the full variable domain is GAGVSQSPRYKVAKRGQDVALRCDPISGHVSLFWYQQALGQGPEFLTYFQNEAQLDKSGLPSDRFFAERPEGSVSTLKIQRTQQEDSAVYLCASSLGGRISTDTQYFGPGTRLTVL.

The gene calls are TRBV19 and TRBJ1-2; 11 bases agree with TRBD1. The J segment lost 4 bases and the V segment lost 7 bases, leaving 14 bases of the junction unmatched. CDR1 and CDR2 from the germline V gene are LNHDA and SQIVND (reference sequence). The CDR3 length is 17 residues. CDR3 in amino acids: CASTPRDRGTHSYGYTF. The CDR3 nucleotides read TGTGCCAGTACCCCCCGGGACAGGGGGACCCATAGCTATGGCTACACCTTC. The complete variable domain, with remaining parts taken from reference TRBV19 and TRBJ1-2, reads DGGITQSPKYLFRKEGQNVTLSCEQNLNHDAMYWYRQDPGQGLRLIYYSQIVNDFQKGDIAEGYSVSREKKESFPLTVTSAQKNPTAFYLCASTPRDRGTHSYGYTFGSGTRLTVV.

V gene TRBV6-5 combines with J gene TRBJ2-5; 7 bases are a match to TRBD2. V trimming: 6 bases; J trimming: 3 bases; junction bases outside the gene matches: 4. Germline CDR1 MNHEY, CDR2 SVGAGI. The CDR3 spans 13 residues. This chain's CDR3 is CASRGLVEETQYF. The CDR3 nucleotides are TGTGCCAGCAGAGGACTAGTAGAAGAGACCCAGTACTTC.

In DNA form, the CDR3 reads TGTGCCAGCAGCCGAATAACCGGGACAGGGGACTACAATGAGCAGTTCTTC. Protein sequence: CASSRITGTGDYNEQFF. V and J are TRBV7-9 and TRBJ2-1; 10 bases map to TRBD1. The V and J ends lost 5 bases and 3 bases, in that order; junction bases with no gene match: 10. Germline-derived CDR1 and CDR2 are SEHNR and FQNEAQ (reference sequence). The CDR3 is 17 residues long.

V gene TRBV29-1 combines with J gene TRBJ1-1, with 9 positions matching TRBD1. Germline trimming cut 5 bases from V and 6 bases from J; bases unmatched to any gene: 10. This CDR3 contains 14 residues. The germline CDR1 and CDR2 sequences are SQVTM and ANQGSEA. The CDR3 DNA sequence: TGCAGCGTTCTCCCCTCGGGACAGGGTCCTGAAGCTTTCTTT. Encoded protein: CSVLPSGQGPEAFF.

This chain connects TRBV5-1 to TRBJ1-1; 7 bases are shared with TRBD1. Looked up from germline, CDR1 is SGHRS and CDR2 is YFSETQ. Trimming at V came to 2 bases and at J to 8 bases, leaving 9 bases not matched to a gene. The CDR3 extends over 14 amino acids. CDR3 in DNA: TGCGCCAGCAGCTTAGCCCCACCGACAGGGGAAGCTTTCTTT. It is translated as CASSLAPPTGEAFF.

This rearrangement joins TRBV11-2 to TRBJ2-7; D is uncertain. Between the trimmed V and J ends, which lost 2 bases and 3 bases, there was a span of 8 bases. The germline V gene encodes CDR1 SGHAT and CDR2 FQNNGV. The CDR3 covers 13 residues. Written as DNA, the CDR3 is TGTGCCAGCAGCTTAAGCCTCTACTACGAGCAGTACTTC. The encoded protein is CASSLSLYYEQYF.

The chain links TRBV28 to TRBJ1-5; D unresolved. Germline V gene lookup returns CDR1 MDHEN and CDR2 SYDVKM. V dropped 5 bases and J dropped 4 bases, with 18 bases sitting between them. This CDR3 is 16 amino acids long. The CDR3: CASSQSSFPKNQPQHF. CDR3 in DNA: TGTGCCAGCAGTCAATCGAGTTTCCCCAAAAATCAGCCCCAGCATTTT.

The genes are TRBV6-1 and TRBJ2-3, with D perhaps TRBD1 or TRBD2 (5 bases each). This CDR3 is 15 amino acids long. Per germline, CDR1 MNHNS and CDR2 SASEGT. Trimming removed 2 bases at V and 1 base at J, with 10 bases between. The CDR3 region has the DNA TGTGCCAGCAGTGAATGGGGGATAGGCACAGATACGCAGTATTTT. Protein: CASSEWGIGTDTQYF.

This clone appeared once. This chain connects TRBV9 to TRBJ2-5; possible D gene TRBD2, 5 bases. In germline, CDR1 is SGDLS, CDR2 YYNGEE. The CDR3 has 16 residues. The ends were cut back, 4 bases at V and 0 bases at J, with 16 bases in the middle. CDR3 coding DNA: TGTGCCAGCAGCCTCCGTAGCGACACCTACCAAGAGACCCAGTACTTC. Its protein product is CASSLRSDTYQETQYF.

About this clone itself: The junction and the germline gene differ at one end; a read error may be behind it. This rearrangement joins TRBV6-5 to TRBJ2-7; D gene uncertain. The CDR3 is 11 amino acids. The germline V gene has CDR1 MNHEY and CDR2 SVGAGI. CDR3 nucleotides: TGTGCCAGCAGGCGCTCCTCCGAGCAGTACTTC. Its translation: CASRRSSEQYF.

The chain uses TRBV2 and TRBJ1-5; 10 bases line up with TRBD1. The V segment lost 5 bases and the J segment 5 bases; nucleotides outside the gene matches: 6. Germline V CDR1 and CDR2: SNHLY, FYNNEI. The CDR3 extends over 15 amino acids. The CDR3 DNA reads as TGTGCCAGCAGTTTCGACAGGGGGCGCCATCAGCCCCAGCATTTT. Its translation: CASSFDRGRHQPQHF.

This chain connects TRBV30 to TRBJ1-1; D is unclear. The germline V gene encodes CDR1 GTSNPN and CDR2 SVGIG (reference sequence). Trimming took off 0 bases at V and 1 base at J, with 6 bases between the two ends. This CDR3 has 13 residues. Here the CDR3 reads CAWSVAGNTEAFF. CDR3 in DNA: TGTGCCTGGAGTGTTGCTGGGAACACTGAAGCTTTCTTT.

The V and J genes are TRBV2 and TRBJ2-1; possible D gene TRBD2, 5 bases. V lost 1 base to trimming and J lost 6 bases, with 16 bases between them. The length of the CDR3 is 16 residues. The V gene's germline CDR1 is SNHLY and CDR2 FYNNEI. CDR3 protein: CASSEETGGKGNEQFF. Here the CDR3 DNA reads TGTGCCAGCAGTGAAGAGACTGGAGGAAAGGGCAATGAGCAGTTCTTC.

The J gene is TRBJ1-2, the V gene TRBV30, with 7 bases that match TRBD1. With V trimmed by 3 bases and J by 7 bases, 2 bases remained unmatched. Germline loops: CDR1 GTSNPN, CDR2 SVGIG (reference sequence). The CDR3 extends over 11 amino acids. The CDR3 region is CAWRRGLGYTF. The CDR3 DNA is TGTGCCTGGAGAAGGGGGCTTGGCTACACCTTC.

The genes are TRBV6-1 and TRBJ2-1; 8 nucleotides match TRBD2. CDR3 size: 17 residues. The germline V gene encodes CDR1 MNHNS and CDR2 SASEGT. J was trimmed by 4 bases and V by 3 bases; bases with no gene match: 11. CDR3 sequence reads: CASSDGAGTRHYNEQFF. The CDR3 nucleotides are TGTGCCAGCAGTGACGGGGCGGGGACTAGACATTACAATGAGCAGTTCTTC.

The V and J genes are TRBV30 and TRBJ2-2, with TRBD2 matching over 11 bases. Germline V CDR1 and CDR2: GTSNPN, SVGIG (reference sequence). The length of the CDR3 is 15 residues. With V trimmed by 2 bases and J by 8 bases, 7 bases remained unmatched. The CDR3 DNA is TGTGCCTGGAGTCGGTATTCTAGCGGGAGGGGGGAGCTGTTTTTT. It codes for CAWSRYSSGRGELFF.

The gene calls are TRBV5-1 and TRBJ2-5; 9 bases are shared with TRBD1. There are 14 residues in the CDR3. After removal of 5 bases from V and 2 bases from J, the junction contained 4 bases not matched to a gene. Germline loops: CDR1 SGHRS, CDR2 YFSETQ. CDR3 bases: TGCGCCAGCAGGCCGACAGGGGGGCAAGAGACCCAGTACTTC. Encoded protein: CASRPTGGQETQYF. Variable domain in full (rest from reference TRBV5-1 and TRBJ2-5): KAGVTQTPRYLIKTRGQQVTLSCSPISGHRSVSWYQQTPGQGLQFLFEYFSETQRNKGNFPGRFSGRQFSNSRSEMNVSTLELGDSALYLCASRPTGGQETQYFGPGTRLLVL.

This chain uses TRBV7-9 with TRBJ1-1; D is uncertain. This CDR3 is 17 amino acids long. The V gene lost 3 bases and the J gene lost 1 base, with 18 bases spanning the gap. Germline V gene sequence: CDR1 SEHNR, CDR2 FQNEAQ (reference sequence). The CDR3 spells CASSFSYLVPTNTEAFF. In DNA, the CDR3 is TGTGCCAGCAGCTTTTCTTACTTGGTCCCCACGAACACTGAAGCTTTCTTT. The whole variable domain, filled in from reference TRBV7-9 and TRBJ1-1, reads DTGVSQNPRHKITKRGQNVTFRCDPISEHNRLYWYRQTLGQGPEFLTYFQNEAQLEKSRLLSDRFSAERPKGSFSTLEIQRTEQGDSAMYLCASSFSYLVPTNTEAFFGQGTRLTVV.

The chain couples TRBV30 to TRBJ2-5; TRBD1 aligns across 8 bases. CDR3 length: 14 residues. Trimming removed 7 bases from V and 8 bases from J; junction bases left unmatched: 15. Germline V CDR1 and CDR2: GTSNPN, SVGIG (reference sequence). CDR3 coding DNA: TGTGCCTCCTCGATGGGACAGGCTACGAGAACCCAGTACTTC. Residues: CASSMGQATRTQYF. Full variable domain (missing parts from reference TRBV30 and TRBJ2-5): SQTIHQWPATLVQPVGSPLSLECTVEGTSNPNLYWYRQAAGRGLQLLFYSVGIGQISSEVPQNLSASRPQDRQFILSSKKLLLSDSGFYLCASSMGQATRTQYFGPGTRLLVL.